A single sample gave rise to the 26 T cell receptor beta chains below, sequenced in a study of shared clonotypes between healthy human individuals. Produced via immunoSEQ multiplex PCR; TCRdb's table is partial and in-frame only. Among fewer than 600,000 clones, roughly 79% were seen once, and the ten largest hold 9.5% to 15%. Sequencing was performed on PBMCs. The source of these receptors is a woman in her thirties or forties in good health. Some clones in this sample may be carry-over from other donors' samples.

The gene calls are TRBV7-9 and TRBJ2-1, with TRBD2 matching over 7 bases. Germline V gives CDR1 SEHNR, CDR2 FQNEAQ (reference sequence). The CDR3 loop spans 16 amino acids. Trimming at V came to 5 bases and at J to 4 bases, leaving 11 bases not matched to a gene. In DNA form, the CDR3 reads TGTGCCAGCAGCCCTAGACTAGCCTCTCAGTACAATGAGCAGTTCTTC. This sequence encodes CASSPRLASQYNEQFF. Full variable domain (missing parts from reference TRBV7-9 and TRBJ2-1): DTGVSQNPRHKITKRGQNVTFRCDPISEHNRLYWYRQTLGQGPEFLTYFQNEAQLEKSRLLSDRFSAERPKGSFSTLEIQRTEQGDSAMYLCASSPRLASQYNEQFFGPGTRLTVL.

This clone has a single count. The chain recombines TRBV7-2 with TRBJ2-1; possible D gene TRBD1, 5 bases. In germline, CDR1 is SGHTA, CDR2 FQGNSA. V was shortened by 3 bases and J by 8 bases, with 5 bases between the two germline ends. The CDR3 consists of 11 residues. CDR3 nucleotide sequence: TGTGCCAGCAGCTTCAGGGATGAGCAGTTCTTC. The encoded protein is CASSFRDEQFF.

The chain recombines TRBV28 with TRBJ1-3; no definite D call. The CDR3 runs to 13 residues. V lost 4 bases to trimming and J lost 2 bases, with 6 bases between them. Germline V gene lookup returns CDR1 MDHEN and CDR2 SYDVKM. CDR3 DNA sequence: TGTGCCAGCAGTTCCGCTACTGGAAACACCATATATTTT. As protein: CASSSATGNTIYF.

The rearrangement joins TRBV5-1 to TRBJ2-2; possibly TRBD1 for D (6 bases). V was trimmed by 4 bases and J by 4 bases, leaving 14 bases between them. The V gene's germline CDR1 is SGHRS and CDR2 YFSETQ. The CDR3 sequence is 15 residues long. CDR3 in amino acids: CASSDLTGTTGELFF. CDR3 nucleotides: TGCGCCAGCAGCGACCTCACAGGGACCACCGGGGAGCTGTTTTTT.

The chain uses TRBV5-8 and TRBJ2-5; weak D call: TRBD1 (5 bases). V dropped 2 bases and J dropped 0 bases, with 11 bases sitting between them. The V gene's germline CDR1 is SGHTS and CDR2 YDEGEE. The CDR3 length is 15 residues. DNA of the CDR3: TGTGCCAGCAGCTTAGACAGTACCAACCAAGAGACCCAGTACTTC. Protein product: CASSLDSTNQETQYF.

The chain is built from TRBV29-1 and TRBJ2-1; 7 bases fit TRBD1. Germline V gene sequence: CDR1 SQVTM, CDR2 ANQGSEA. This CDR3 is built from 14 residues. V lost 6 bases, J lost 3 bases, and 8 bases stayed unmatched. In DNA form, the CDR3 reads TGCAGCGTACTCCGGGACAGAGACTACAATGAGCAGTTCTTC. Translating gives CSVLRDRDYNEQFF.

V gene TRBV5-8 combines with J gene TRBJ1-3; no clear D gene. The CDR3 runs to 15 residues. The V end was cut by 6 bases, the J end by 3 bases, with 16 bases between. Germline CDR1 SGHTS, CDR2 YDEGEE. CDR3 protein: CASTKLLGSGNTIYF. CDR3 nucleotide sequence: TGTGCCAGCACCAAATTACTGGGCAGTGGAAACACCATATATTTT.

This clone occurred once. The chain joins TRBV2 to TRBJ2-1, with 12 positions matching TRBD2. Germline V gene data show CDR1 as SNHLY and CDR2 as FYNNEI. The CDR3 is 14 residues long. Trimming cost V 5 bases and J 6 bases; bases outside gene matches: 2. CDR3 nucleotide sequence: TGTGCCAGCAGTAGACTAGCGGGAGTCAATGAGCAGTTCTTC. Amino acid sequence: CASSRLAGVNEQFF.

The table lists this clone with a count of one. The CDR3 loop reads CASSTLGLAGVNEQFF. CDR3 sequence (DNA): TGTGCCAGTAGTACCTTAGGACTAGCGGGAGTCAATGAGCAGTTCTTC. The chain employs TRBV19 and TRBJ2-1; TRBD2 matches 13 bases. V lost 4 bases and J lost 6; bases outside the gene matches: 6. The length of the CDR3 is 16 residues. Germline-derived CDR1 and CDR2 are LNHDA and SQIVND (reference sequence). The entire variable domain, with the rest obtained from reference TRBV19 and TRBJ2-1, is as follows: DGGITQSPKYLFRKEGQNVTLSCEQNLNHDAMYWYRQDPGQGLRLIYYSQIVNDFQKGDIAEGYSVSREKKESFPLTVTSAQKNPTAFYLCASSTLGLAGVNEQFFGPGTRLTVL.

The chain recombines TRBV29-1 with TRBJ2-3; D remains unclear. CDR3 length: 12 residues. The germline gives CDR1 SQVTM, CDR2 ANQGSEA. Trimming stripped 5 bases from V and 5 bases from J, with 11 bases between. CDR3 sequence (DNA): TGCAGCGTTTCCGGGTGGCAAGATACGCAGTATTTT. It codes for CSVSGWQDTQYF.

Notes on this clone: A far larger clone is a single base away, which makes a read error likely. The chain has TRBV30 and TRBJ2-5; D unclear. V was shortened by 0 bases and J by 10 bases, with 18 bases between the two germline ends. There are 14 residues in the CDR3. Germline-derived CDR1 and CDR2 are GTSNPN and SVGIG (reference sequence). Here the CDR3 reads CAWSVIGNLGIQYF. As DNA, the CDR3 is TGTGCCTGGAGTGTAATCGGCAACCTTGGGATCCAGTACTTC.

The V and J genes are TRBV5-6 and TRBJ1-5; tentative D call: TRBD1 (6 bases). Trimming removed 0 bases from V and 3 bases from J, with 16 bases in between. Germline V gene sequence: CDR1 SGHDT, CDR2 YYEEEE. This CDR3 has 17 amino acids. The CDR3 sequence: CASSLGAGVDHNQPQHF. DNA for the CDR3: TGTGCCAGCAGCTTGGGGGCAGGGGTCGACCACAATCAGCCCCAGCATTTT. The whole variable domain, filled in from reference TRBV5-6 and TRBJ1-5, reads DAGVTQSPTHLIKTRGQQVTLRCSPKSGHDTVSWYQQALGQGPQFIFQYYEEEERQRGNFPDRFSGHQFPNYSSELNVNALLLGDSALYLCASSLGAGVDHNQPQHFGDGTRLSIL.

With respect to this clone: A far more abundant clone sits one base away, making this likely a read error. The chain recombines TRBV11-3 with TRBJ2-1; TRBD2 might be the D (5 bases). CDR3 size: 15 residues. Germline CDR1 is SGHNT and CDR2 is YENEEA. The CDR3 bases are TGTGCCAGCAACTTACGACCGGGGAGCTACAATGAGCAGTTCTTC. Protein: CASNLRPGSYNEQFF.

The genes are TRBV6-5 and TRBJ2-1; the match to TRBD1 covers 9 bases. CDR1 is MNHEY, CDR2 SVGAGI, per germline. The CDR3 spans 13 residues. V trimming: 11 bases; J trimming: 4 bases; junction bases outside the gene matches: 6. CDR3 nucleotides: TGTGCCGGTGGACAGGGGATATACAATGAGCAGTTCTTC. Translating it yields CAGGQGIYNEQFF.

To note about this clone: Within the sample, other DNA sequences also encode this same CDR3. The genes are TRBV9 and TRBJ2-5, with D possibly TRBD1 on 6 matching bases. The CDR3 totals 14 residues. Trimming shortened V by 0 bases and J by 5 bases, and 11 bases separated the two germline ends. The germline V gene encodes CDR1 SGDLS and CDR2 YYNGEE. The CDR3 loop reads CASSVAGGAETQYF. In DNA form, the CDR3 reads TGTGCCAGCAGCGTAGCTGGGGGCGCGGAGACCCAGTACTTC.

V and J are TRBV5-1 and TRBJ2-2; the D is unclear. Per the germline V gene, CDR1 is SGHRS and CDR2 is YFSETQ. Trimming removed 0 bases from V and 2 bases from J, with 5 bases in between. This CDR3 region has 14 residues. The CDR3 loop is CASSLVDNTGELFF. CDR3 DNA: TGCGCCAGCAGCTTGGTGGACAACACCGGGGAGCTGTTTTTT.

The gene calls are TRBV7-2 and TRBJ1-1, with TRBD1 matching 10 bases. V lost 5 bases to trimming and J lost 5 bases; unmatched junction nucleotides: 8. CDR1 SGHTA and CDR2 FQGNSA come from the germline V gene. CDR3 length equals 15 residues. CDR3 coding DNA: TGTGCCAGCAGCCGACAGGGGGCTGGATCGACTGAAGCTTTCTTT. This translates into CASSRQGAGSTEAFF.

In its sample, this clone was seen a few times. This rearrangement joins TRBV13 to TRBJ2-6; D gene unclear. This CDR3 has 15 amino acids. Trimming took off 4 bases at V and 0 bases at J, with 7 bases between the two ends. From germline, CDR1 is PRHDT and CDR2 FYEKMQ (reference sequence). The CDR3 DNA reads as TGTGCCAGCAGCTGGGCCGACTCTGGGGCCAACGTCCTGACTTTC. This encodes CASSWADSGANVLTF.

The chain uses TRBV10-3 and TRBJ2-5; D possibly corresponds to TRBD1 (6 bases). The CDR3 runs to 13 residues. V lost 9 bases and J 4 bases, leaving 15 bases between the germline ends. Per germline, CDR1 ENHRY and CDR2 SYGVKD. This CDR3 is CAIAYLGGETQYF. The CDR3 DNA follows: TGTGCCATAGCTTACCTAGGGGGAGAGACCCAGTACTTC.

The chain has TRBV5-4 and TRBJ2-3, with 9 bases that match TRBD2. CDR1 and CDR2 from the germline V gene are SGHNT and YYREEE (reference sequence). The CDR3 loop spans 16 amino acids. V lost 2 bases, J lost 1 base, and 5 bases stayed unmatched. The CDR3 sequence is CASSFRTSERTDTQYF. In nucleotides, the CDR3 is TGTGCCAGCAGCTTTAGGACTAGCGAACGCACAGATACGCAGTATTTT.

This clone was found a few times. J is TRBJ2-2 and V is TRBV7-6; 9 positions agree with TRBD2. Germline CDR1 and CDR2: SGHVS and FNYEAQ. This CDR3 comprises 16 residues. The J segment lost 2 bases and the V segment lost 3 bases, leaving 4 bases of the junction unmatched. CDR3 DNA: TGTGCCAGCAGCTTCCGACTAGCGGAAAACACCGGGGAGCTGTTTTTT. Translating it yields CASSFRLAENTGELFF.

The chain combines TRBV5-1 with TRBJ2-7; perhaps TRBD2 as D (6 bases). V dropped 0 bases and J dropped 6 bases, with 13 bases sitting between them. The CDR3 extends over 14 amino acids. Germline V CDR1 and CDR2: SGHRS, YFSETQ. CDR3 in amino acids: CASSLDGGRREQYF. The CDR3 coding sequence is TGCGCCAGCAGCTTGGACGGGGGAAGGCGCGAGCAGTACTTC.

Notes on this clone: Just one base apart from a much larger clone, this may be a read error. The same CDR3 also results from other DNA sequences found in this sample. The chain carries TRBV18 and TRBJ2-2, with TRBD1 identical over 9 bases. Germline assignment: CDR1 KGHSH and CDR2 LQKENI. This CDR3 is 16 amino acids long. V trimming: 3 bases; J trimming: 5 bases; junction bases outside the gene matches: 7. CDR3: CASSPPTGGYTGELFF. As DNA, the CDR3 is TGTGCCAGCTCACCTCCGACAGGGGGTTATACCGGGGAGCTGTTTTTT.

The rearrangement uses TRBV19 and TRBJ2-5; possibly TRBD1 for D (5 bases). The CDR3 spans 13 residues. Between the trimmed V and J ends, which lost 5 bases and 5 bases, there was a span of 12 bases. CDR1 is LNHDA and CDR2 is SQIVND in the germline V gene (reference sequence). This CDR3 is CASSAQWGETQYF. The CDR3 coding sequence is TGTGCCAGTAGTGCGCAGTGGGGCGAGACCCAGTACTTC.

On this clone: The sample carries other DNA sequences with the same CDR3. The chain uses TRBV7-9 and TRBJ2-5; possibly TRBD2 for D (5 bases). V was shortened by 0 bases and J by 5 bases, with 10 bases between the two germline ends. Looked up from germline, CDR1 is SEHNR and CDR2 is FQNEAQ (reference sequence). This CDR3 is 14 amino acids long. The CDR3 loop reads CASSLAGVWETQYF. CDR3 nucleotide sequence: TGTGCCAGCAGCTTAGCGGGAGTCTGGGAGACCCAGTACTTC.

V usage is TRBV25-1 and J usage is TRBJ1-1, with D unclear. CDR1 is MGHDK, CDR2 SYGVNS, per germline. The CDR3 totals 12 residues. Trimming cost V 2 bases and J 4 bases, with 5 bases left between them. DNA of the CDR3: TGTGCCAGCAGTGAAGTGGGCACTGAAGCTTTCTTT. Its protein is CASSEVGTEAFF.